The T cell receptor (beta chain) described here comes from a study of human T cells and chemical hapten exposure. TCRdb reanalysed the RACE reads using MiXCR and keeps one entry per CDR3 protein. The sample records some 49,000 distinct CDR3 sequences, 9.3% being singletons. Documented time point: patch test 1, 2 weeks after DPC sensitization. Treatment specified: therapeutic diphenylcyclopropenone sensitization with weekly scalp DPC. Germline lookup yields CDR1 DFQATT and CDR2 SNEGSKA (reference sequence). V lost 3 bases, J lost 1 base, and 6 bases lay in between. The CDR3 is made up of 12 amino acids.

The clonotype was recovered from a woman in her forties or fifties with alopecia areata. Some clones in this sample may be carry-over from other donors' samples. Source: whole blood, taken in connection with sensitization to the hapten diphenylcyclopropenone (DPC). J is TRBJ1-2 and V is TRBV20-1; D is ambiguous. The CDR3, as DNA: TGCAGTGCTAGGGTCTTTAACTATGGCTACACCTTC. Translation gives CSARVFNYGYTF.